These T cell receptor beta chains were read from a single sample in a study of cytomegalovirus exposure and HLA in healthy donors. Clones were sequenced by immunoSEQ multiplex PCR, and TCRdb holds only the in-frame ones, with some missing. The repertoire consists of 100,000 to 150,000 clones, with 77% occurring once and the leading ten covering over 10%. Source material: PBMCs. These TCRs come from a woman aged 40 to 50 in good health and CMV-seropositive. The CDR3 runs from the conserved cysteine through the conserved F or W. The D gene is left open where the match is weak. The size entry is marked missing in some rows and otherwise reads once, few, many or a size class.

CDR3aa: CAWSLLNSNQPQHF
CDR3nt: TGTGCCTGGAGCCTATTAAATAGCAATCAGCCCCAGCATTTT
v_gene: TRBV30
d_gene: .
j_gene: TRBJ1-5
abundance: .
len: 14

CDR3aa: CASSPRAVGGRTEAFF
CDR3nt: TGTGCCAGCAGCCCCCGTGCAGTAGGGGGACGGACTGAAGCTTTCTTT
v_gene: TRBV9
d_gene: .
j_gene: TRBJ1-1
abundance: .
len: 16

CDR3aa: CATRTGGDEQYF
CDR3nt: TGTGCCACCCGGACAGGGGGAGACGAGCAGTACTTC
v_gene: TRBV2
d_gene: TRBD1
j_gene: TRBJ2-7
abundance: .
len: 12

CDR3aa: CASSSFSPDRNGYTF
CDR3nt: TGTGCCAGCAGTTCCTTCTCACCGGACAGAAATGGCTACACCTTC
v_gene: TRBV6-1
d_gene: .
j_gene: TRBJ1-2
abundance: .
len: 15

CDR3aa: CASKQDQPQHF
CDR3nt: TGTGCCAGCAAACAAGATCAGCCCCAGCATTTT
v_gene: TRBV6-5
d_gene: .
j_gene: TRBJ1-5
abundance: few
len: 11

CDR3aa: CAWSVLDTQYF
CDR3nt: TGTGCCTGGAGTGTCCTCGATACGCAGTATTTT
v_gene: TRBV30
d_gene: .
j_gene: TRBJ2-3
abundance: .
len: 11

CDR3aa: CASSPTGTGGGYTF
CDR3nt: TGTGCCAGCAGTCCAACCGGGACAGGGGGTGGCTACACCTTC
v_gene: TRBV27
d_gene: TRBD1
j_gene: TRBJ1-2
abundance: .
len: 14

CDR3aa: CAWSPGTGAYEQYF
CDR3nt: TGTGCCTGGAGTCCTGGGACAGGGGCCTACGAGCAGTACTTC
v_gene: TRBV30
d_gene: TRBD1
j_gene: TRBJ2-7
abundance: .
len: 14

CDR3aa: CASSERRNTEAFF
CDR3nt: TGTGCCAGCAGTGAGAGGAGGAACACTGAAGCTTTCTTT
v_gene: TRBV25-1
d_gene: .
j_gene: TRBJ1-1
abundance: .
len: 13

CDR3aa: CASSQARVVGDNEKLFF
CDR3nt: TGCGCCAGCAGCCAAGCAAGGGTAGTAGGGGATAATGAAAAACTGTTTTTT
v_gene: TRBV4-1
d_gene: .
j_gene: TRBJ1-4
abundance: .
len: 17

CDR3aa: CASRKTGHAIYEQYF
CDR3nt: TGCGCCAGCCGAAAGACAGGCCACGCCATCTACGAGCAGTACTTC
v_gene: TRBV23-1
d_gene: .
j_gene: TRBJ2-7
abundance: .
len: 15

CDR3aa: CASSVGGEQYF
CDR3nt: TGCGCCAGCAGTGTAGGAGGCGAGCAGTACTTC
v_gene: TRBV10-1
d_gene: .
j_gene: TRBJ2-7
abundance: once
len: 11

CDR3aa: CASSLRQPGNTIYF
CDR3nt: TGTGCCAGCAGCTTAAGACAGCCTGGAAACACCATATATTTT
v_gene: TRBV7-3
d_gene: .
j_gene: TRBJ1-3
abundance: few
len: 14

CDR3aa: CASSRSGGENEQFF
CDR3nt: TGCGCCAGCAGCCGTTCGGGGGGCGAGAATGAGCAGTTCTTC
v_gene: TRBV4-1
d_gene: .
j_gene: TRBJ2-1
abundance: .
len: 14

CDR3aa: CASSHYPSQGNTEAFF
CDR3nt: TGCGCCAGCAGCCACTATCCTTCACAGGGGAACACTGAAGCTTTCTTT
v_gene: TRBV4-1
d_gene: .
j_gene: TRBJ1-1
abundance: .
len: 16

CDR3aa: CAISESDLNRGNTGELFF
CDR3nt: TGTGCCATCAGTGAGTCAGACTTGAACAGGGGGAACACCGGGGAGCTGTTTTTT
v_gene: TRBV10-3
d_gene: TRBD1
j_gene: TRBJ2-2
abundance: .
len: 18

CDR3aa: CASSVGGGRFTDTQYF
CDR3nt: TGTGCCAGCAGCGTAGGGGGCGGGAGATTCACAGATACGCAGTATTTT
v_gene: TRBV9
d_gene: TRBD2
j_gene: TRBJ2-3
abundance: .
len: 16

CDR3aa: CASSPRGYQETQYF
CDR3nt: TGTGCCAGCAGTCCCAGGGGGTACCAAGAGACCCAGTACTTC
v_gene: TRBV6-1
d_gene: TRBD1
j_gene: TRBJ2-5
abundance: .
len: 14

CDR3aa: CASSLWDRGRRNTEAFF
CDR3nt: TGTGCCAGCAGTTTATGGGACAGGGGGAGAAGAAACACTGAAGCTTTCTTT
v_gene: TRBV28
d_gene: TRBD1
j_gene: TRBJ1-1
abundance: .
len: 17

CDR3aa: CASSLQGGYGYTF
CDR3nt: TGCGCCAGCAGCTTACAGGGGGGCTATGGCTACACCTTC
v_gene: TRBV5-1
d_gene: TRBD1
j_gene: TRBJ1-2
abundance: .
len: 13

CDR3aa: CASSPRGGDSYNEQFF
CDR3nt: TGTGCCAGCAGCCCCCGGGGAGGCGATAGCTACAATGAGCAGTTCTTC
v_gene: TRBV5-4
d_gene: .
j_gene: TRBJ2-1
abundance: .
len: 16

CDR3aa: CASSRQGGDTGELFF
CDR3nt: TGTGCCAGCAGCCGACAGGGTGGCGACACCGGGGAGCTGTTTTTT
v_gene: TRBV7-9
d_gene: TRBD1
j_gene: TRBJ2-2
abundance: .
len: 15

CDR3aa: CASSIGTGGNSPLHF
CDR3nt: TGTGCCAGTAGTATCGGGACAGGGGGTAATTCACCCCTCCACTTT
v_gene: TRBV19
d_gene: TRBD1
j_gene: TRBJ1-6
abundance: .
len: 15

CDR3aa: CASRRAGGQGEQFF
CDR3nt: TGTGCCAGCAGGAGAGCGGGAGGGCAGGGTGAGCAGTTCTTC
v_gene: TRBV6-5
d_gene: TRBD2
j_gene: TRBJ2-1
abundance: .
len: 14

CDR3aa: CASSLWSGGGEQYF
CDR3nt: TGTGCCAGCAGCTTGTGGTCGGGAGGGGGAGAGCAGTACTTC
v_gene: TRBV5-8
d_gene: TRBD2
j_gene: TRBJ2-7
abundance: .
len: 14

CDR3aa: CASRGFGLAGANPYNEQFF
CDR3nt: TGTGCCAGCAGAGGGTTTGGACTAGCGGGAGCGAATCCCTACAATGAGCAGTTCTTC
v_gene: TRBV2
d_gene: TRBD2
j_gene: TRBJ2-1
abundance: .
len: 19

CDR3aa: CASSQDRTGLLGYTF
CDR3nt: TGCGCCAGCAGCCAAGACCGGACAGGGTTACTTGGCTACACCTTC
v_gene: TRBV4-1
d_gene: TRBD1
j_gene: TRBJ1-2
abundance: few
len: 15

CDR3aa: CATSRDLAGGGETQYF
CDR3nt: TGTGCCACCAGCAGAGATCTAGCGGGAGGGGGAGAGACCCAGTACTTC
v_gene: TRBV15
d_gene: TRBD2
j_gene: TRBJ2-5
abundance: once
len: 16